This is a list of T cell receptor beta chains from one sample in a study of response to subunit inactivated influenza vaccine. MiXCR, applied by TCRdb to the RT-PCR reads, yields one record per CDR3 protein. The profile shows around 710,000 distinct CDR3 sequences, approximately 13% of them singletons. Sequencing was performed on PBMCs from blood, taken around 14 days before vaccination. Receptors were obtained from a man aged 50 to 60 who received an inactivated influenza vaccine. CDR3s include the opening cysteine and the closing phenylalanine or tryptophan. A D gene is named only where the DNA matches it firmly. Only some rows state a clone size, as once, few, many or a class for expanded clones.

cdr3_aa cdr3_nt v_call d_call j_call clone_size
CASSFGQSGENTEAFF TGTGCCAGCAGCTTTGGACAGAGCGGGGAGAACACTGAAGCTTTCTTT TRBV11-1 - TRBJ1-1 few
CASRTDRGYEQYF TGTGCCAGCAGGACGGACAGGGGCTACGAGCAGTACTTC TRBV2 TRBD1 TRBJ2-7 -
CASSRPTGEQYF TGTGCCAGCAGCCGTCCCACGGGGGAGCAGTACTTC TRBV7-9 - TRBJ2-7 -
CASSFGTDIQYF TGCGCCAGCAGCTTCGGGACAGACATTCAGTACTTC TRBV5-1 TRBD1 TRBJ2-4 -
CASSRQGTGTNYGYTF TGTGCCAGCAGCCGCCAGGGGACAGGGACCAACTATGGCTACACCTTC TRBV3-1 TRBD1 TRBJ1-2 -
CASSTVPGQGVLEQYF TGTGCCAGCAGTACCGTCCCGGGACAGGGGGTACTCGAGCAGTACTTC TRBV6-1 TRBD1 TRBJ2-7 few
CASTYGTGAYEQYF TGTGCCAGCACTTACGGGACAGGGGCCTACGAGCAGTACTTC TRBV6-2/TRBV6-3 TRBD1 TRBJ2-7 few
CASSSTGGGTYNEQFF TGTGCCAGCAGCTCGACGGGGGGGGGTACCTACAATGAGCAGTTCTTC TRBV7-2 TRBD2 TRBJ2-1 few
CASSFSGEQETQYF TGTGCCAGCAGTTTTTCGGGAGAGCAAGAGACCCAGTACTTC TRBV12-3/TRBV12-4 - TRBJ2-5 -
CASSADSYYSNQPQHF TGTGCCAGCAGTGCGGACAGCTACTATAGCAATCAGCCCCAGCATTTT TRBV12-3/TRBV12-4 - TRBJ1-5 -
CSAKTGTSGLGDTQYF TGCAGTGCTAAAACCGGGACTAGCGGCTTGGGAGATACGCAGTATTTT TRBV20-1 TRBD2 TRBJ2-3 few